This passage covers 29 T cell receptor beta chains from one sample sequenced in a study of OX40 agonist ivuxolimab in advanced cancers. Profiled with immunoSEQ multiplex PCR; TCRdb holds only in-frame clones, not every one. This table has 26,000 or so clones, roughly 83% appearing once. Specimen: CD4+ or CD8+ T cells sorted from blood, collected in a trial of the OX40 agonist ivuxolimab. Receptors were obtained from an adult with an advanced solid tumor such as melanoma, head and neck, liver or kidney cancer.

The chain links TRBV5-4 to TRBJ2-7; 7 bases line up with TRBD1. The V gene end was trimmed by 4 bases and the J gene end by 0 bases; junction bases not matched to a gene: 4. CDR1 and CDR2 from the germline V gene are SGHNT and YYREEE (reference sequence). The CDR3 spans 14 residues. Here the CDR3 DNA reads TGTGCCAGCAGCCAGGACAGGCTCTCCTACGAGCAGTACTTC. Translation gives CASSQDRLSYEQYF.

V gene TRBV19 combines with J gene TRBJ1-1, with TRBD1 as a possible D gene (5 bases). The CDR3 totals 16 residues. Germline loops: CDR1 LNHDA, CDR2 SQIVND (reference sequence). V shed 5 bases and J shed 3 bases, with 19 bases lying between them. Here the CDR3 DNA reads TGTGCCAGTAGTGTATGGGGGGACTCCCCGGACACTGAAGCTTTCTTT. The encoded protein is CASSVWGDSPDTEAFF.

The V gene is TRBV28, the J gene TRBJ2-7; D is ambiguous. The CDR3 spans 14 residues. From germline, CDR1 is MDHEN and CDR2 SYDVKM. The ends were cut back, 4 bases at V and 2 bases at J, with 12 bases in the middle. The CDR3 is CASSSNVTPYEQYF. The CDR3 DNA reads as TGTGCCAGCAGTTCTAACGTGACCCCCTACGAGCAGTACTTC. Filled out from reference TRBV28 and TRBJ2-7, the complete variable domain reads DVKVTQSSRYLVKRTGEKVFLECVQDMDHENMFWYRQDPGLGLRLIYFSYDVKMKEKGDIPEGYSVSREKKERFSLILESASTNQTSMYLCASSSNVTPYEQYFGPGTRLTVT.

The chain joins TRBV7-9 to TRBJ2-7; D is unclear. CDR1 SEHNR and CDR2 FQNEAQ come from the germline V gene (reference sequence). The V end was cut by 4 bases, the J end by 3 bases, with 13 bases between. The CDR3 loop spans 14 amino acids. The CDR3 DNA is TGTGCCAGCAGCTCCCCCGGGCGGATCTACGAGCAGTACTTC. Translated: CASSSPGRIYEQYF. Using reference TRBV7-9 and TRBJ2-7 for the parts outside the CDR3, the full variable domain is DTGVSQNPRHKITKRGQNVTFRCDPISEHNRLYWYRQTLGQGPEFLTYFQNEAQLEKSRLLSDRFSAERPKGSFSTLEIQRTEQGDSAMYLCASSSPGRIYEQYFGPGTRLTVT.

This chain connects TRBV2 to TRBJ1-2; 7 positions agree with TRBD1. The germline gives CDR1 SNHLY, CDR2 FYNNEI. The CDR3 is 15 residues long. V lost 3 bases to trimming and J lost 4 bases; unmatched junction nucleotides: 8. CDR3 loop: CASSDRGWYLYGYTF. Written as DNA, the CDR3 is TGTGCCAGCAGTGACAGGGGGTGGTACCTCTATGGCTACACCTTC.

The rearrangement uses TRBV4-2 and TRBJ2-7; no definite D call. Germline-derived CDR1 and CDR2 are LGHNA and YNFKEQ. Trimming left V 0 bases short and J 3 bases short, with 21 bases between. The CDR3 length is 18 residues. CDR3 sequence reads: CASSQDRLELNRVYEQYF. CDR3 sequence (DNA): TGTGCCAGCAGCCAAGATCGGCTAGAGCTAAATAGGGTCTACGAGCAGTACTTC.

The chain joins TRBV7-2 to TRBJ1-2; 8 bases match TRBD1. J gave up 8 bases and V 1 base, and 12 bases lay outside the gene matches. Germline CDR1 is SGHTA and CDR2 is FQGNSA. The CDR3 totals 16 residues. CDR3 nucleotides: TGTGCCAGCAGCTTAGTTGTCCAGGGGGCCTGGCGAGGCTACACCTTC. This encodes CASSLVVQGAWRGYTF. Full variable domain (missing parts from reference TRBV7-2 and TRBJ1-2): GAGVSQSPSNKVTEKGKDVELRCDPISGHTALYWYRQSLGQGLEFLIYFQGNSAPDKSGLPSDRFSAERTGGSVSTLTIQRTQQEDSAVYLCASSLVVQGAWRGYTFGSGTRLTVV.

The chain links TRBV13 to TRBJ1-6; D remains unclear. V lost 2 bases and J 5 bases, leaving 10 bases between the germline ends. This CDR3 is built from 15 residues. CDR1 and CDR2 (germline): PRHDT, FYEKMQ (reference sequence). CDR3 in DNA: TGTGCCAGCAGCTTAAGCGAGGAGGATAATTCACCCCTCCACTTT. Protein sequence: CASSLSEEDNSPLHF.

The chain recombines TRBV19 with TRBJ2-7; D might be TRBD1 (5 bases). The CDR3 runs to 16 residues. Trimming left V 0 bases short and J 3 bases short, with 15 bases between. Germline-derived CDR1 and CDR2 are LNHDA and SQIVND (reference sequence). CDR3 coding DNA: TGTGCCAGTAGTATAGATATAAGGCAGGGTCTCTACGAGCAGTACTTC. Encoded protein: CASSIDIRQGLYEQYF.

CDR3 sequence reads: CASSPWSQETQYF. For the CDR3, the DNA is TGTGCCAGCAGTCCTTGGTCGCAAGAGACCCAGTACTTC. The chain combines TRBV27 with TRBJ2-5, with no clear D. CDR1 and CDR2 from the germline V gene are MNHEY and SMNVEV (reference sequence). V dropped 5 bases and J dropped 2 bases, with 9 bases sitting between them. The CDR3 is 13 amino acids.

This chain connects TRBV7-3 to TRBJ2-3; 8 bases agree with TRBD2. Germline values: CDR1 SGHTA, CDR2 FQGTGA. Trimming took 5 bases from V and 3 from J; bases not matched to a gene: 10. The CDR3 is 16 amino acids. The CDR3 coding sequence is TGTGCCAGCAGCACCTGGACTAGCCCCGAAACAGATACGCAGTATTTT. Its translation is CASSTWTSPETDTQYF.

The chain has TRBV11-2 and TRBJ2-7; no definite D call. Trimming cost V 5 bases and J 4 bases, with 12 bases left between them. The germline CDR1 and CDR2 sequences are SGHAT and FQNNGV. This CDR3 comprises 13 residues. CDR3 sequence reads: CASSQTGPYEQYF. The CDR3 DNA follows: TGTGCCAGCAGCCAGACCGGGCCGTACGAGCAGTACTTC.

The V gene is TRBV19, the J gene TRBJ1-2; 7 nucleotides line up with TRBD1. V lost 3 bases to trimming and J lost 2 bases; unmatched junction nucleotides: 15. Per germline, CDR1 LNHDA and CDR2 SQIVND (reference sequence). CDR3 length: 18 residues. The CDR3, as DNA: TGTGCCAGTAGTATTGGTTCCCCTGACAGGGTGGGGAACTATGGCTACACCTTC. Protein sequence: CASSIGSPDRVGNYGYTF.

The gene calls are TRBV4-1 and TRBJ1-1; 7 positions agree with TRBD1. J was trimmed by 4 bases and V by 4 bases; bases with no gene match: 12. CDR3 length: 16 residues. Germline CDR1 is MGHRA and CDR2 is YSYEKL. CDR3 DNA: TGCGCCAGCAGCCCCCTGGGACAGACTCTGGGCACTGAAGCTTTCTTT. This sequence encodes CASSPLGQTLGTEAFF.

This clone was found once. The chain is built from TRBV30 and TRBJ2-6; D unresolved. The V gene's germline CDR1 is GTSNPN and CDR2 SVGIG (reference sequence). Trimming stripped 0 bases from V and 5 bases from J, with 11 bases between. The CDR3 contains 15 residues. The CDR3 region is CAWSVRAFRANVLTF. The CDR3 DNA is TGTGCCTGGAGTGTACGGGCCTTTCGGGCCAACGTCCTGACTTTC.

The CDR3 DNA sequence: TGTGCCAGTAGTATCGGGTCCACGTACTACGAGCAGTACTTC. This translates into CASSIGSTYYEQYF. The chain is built from TRBV19 and TRBJ2-7; D call uncertain. The CDR3 is 14 amino acids. V was cut by 3 bases and J by 3 bases, with 12 bases left in between. The germline V gene has CDR1 LNHDA and CDR2 SQIVND (reference sequence).

V gene TRBV9 combines with J gene TRBJ2-1; the match to TRBD2 covers 14 bases. V lost 3 bases and J lost 9; bases outside the gene matches: 5. The CDR3 is 15 residues long. CDR1 is SGDLS, CDR2 YYNGEE, per germline. DNA for the CDR3: TGTGCCAGCAGCGGTGCCGGACTAGCGGGGGGTGAGCAGTTCTTC. This encodes CASSGAGLAGGEQFF.

The sample holds one count of this clone. This sequence joins TRBV5-6 and TRBJ2-3; 10 positions agree with TRBD2. The V gene end was trimmed by 4 bases and the J gene end by 1 base; junction bases not matched to a gene: 12. The CDR3 spans 18 residues. Germline V gene data show CDR1 as SGHDT and CDR2 as YYEEEE. In DNA, the CDR3 is TGTGCCAGCAGCCTCGGACTAGCGGAAATTTTTGGCACAGATACGCAGTATTTT. Its translation is CASSLGLAEIFGTDTQYF.

The rearrangement uses TRBV10-2 and TRBJ1-1, with D tentatively TRBD1 (5 bases). Germline V CDR1 and CDR2: WSHSY, SAAADI. Trimming left V 3 bases short and J 2 bases short, with 7 bases between. The CDR3 has 13 residues. This CDR3 reads CASSDGGNTEAFF. The CDR3 DNA is TGCGCCAGCAGTGACGGGGGTAACACTGAAGCTTTCTTT.

The rearrangement uses TRBV4-3 and TRBJ2-4, with D tentatively TRBD1 (5 bases). Germline CDR1 LGHNA, CDR2 YSLEER. The CDR3 length is 17 residues. V lost 0 bases and J lost 0, with 12 bases in between. CDR3 loop: CASSQDRASLAKNIQYF. The DNA for the CDR3 is TGCGCCAGCAGCCAAGACAGGGCTTCTTTAGCCAAAAACATTCAGTACTTC.

The rearrangement uses TRBV27 and TRBJ2-1; possibly TRBD2 for D (5 bases). This CDR3 is 13 amino acids long. V was clipped by 3 bases and J by 5 bases, with 8 bases between them. Germline values: CDR1 MNHEY, CDR2 SMNVEV (reference sequence). The CDR3 nucleotides read TGTGCCAGCAGTTTTGTCGGGAACAATGAGCAGTTCTTC. Encoded protein: CASSFVGNNEQFF.

As DNA, the CDR3 is TGTGCCAGCAGTTACTCAACTAGCGGCCACAATGAGCAGTTCTTC. It encodes CASSYSTSGHNEQFF. The rearrangement joins TRBV6-5 to TRBJ2-1; 8 positions match TRBD2. V shed 0 bases, J shed 5 bases, and the junction held 3 bases outside the gene matches. CDR3 length: 15 residues. Germline lookup yields CDR1 MNHEY and CDR2 SVGAGI.

This clone was detected once. The rearrangement uses TRBV19 and TRBJ1-2, with D unresolved. The V and J ends lost 4 bases and 8 bases respectively, with 23 bases between them. The germline gives CDR1 LNHDA, CDR2 SQIVND (reference sequence). The CDR3 runs 16 residues. Here the CDR3 reads CASSTDWAPAVQGYTF. CDR3 sequence (DNA): TGTGCCAGTAGTACCGATTGGGCCCCGGCGGTGCAAGGCTACACCTTC.

This clone came up once. The genes are TRBV27 and TRBJ1-5; D is ambiguous. CDR1 is MNHEY, CDR2 SMNVEV, per germline (reference sequence). V was shortened by 4 bases and J by 8 bases, with 18 bases between the two germline ends. This CDR3 spans 15 amino acids. As DNA, the CDR3 is TGTGCCAGCAGTTCCCTAGGGTCCGCCCGGGAGCCCCAGCATTTT. It encodes CASSSLGSAREPQHF.

The V and J genes are TRBV7-2 and TRBJ1-3; 11 nucleotides match TRBD1. V was pared by 5 bases and J by 0 bases, with 12 bases of the junction left unmatched. The CDR3 has 19 residues. Germline V gene sequence: CDR1 SGHTA, CDR2 FQGNSA. CDR3 region: CASSESRTGGLPSGNTIYF. The CDR3 coding sequence is TGTGCCAGCAGCGAATCCAGGACAGGGGGCCTCCCCTCTGGAAACACCATATATTTT.

The rearrangement uses TRBV4-3 and TRBJ1-1; D uncertain. Trimming removed 0 bases from V and 1 base from J, with 15 bases in between. Germline values: CDR1 LGHNA, CDR2 YSLEER. The CDR3 spans 17 residues. The DNA for the CDR3 is TGCGCCAGCAGCCAAGATATCCCGGCCGCTCGGAACACTGAAGCTTTCTTT. The encoded protein is CASSQDIPAARNTEAFF.

The rearrangement uses TRBV9 and TRBJ2-1; D not resolved. The CDR3 contains 13 residues. In germline, CDR1 is SGDLS, CDR2 YYNGEE. Trimming shortened V by 0 bases and J by 6 bases, and 7 bases separated the two germline ends. The CDR3 protein is CASSVDSANEQFF. CDR3 in DNA: TGTGCCAGCAGCGTAGACTCGGCCAATGAGCAGTTCTTC.

The chain uses TRBV6-5 and TRBJ1-4; no definite D call. CDR3 length: 10 residues. Germline CDR1 is MNHEY and CDR2 is SVGAGI. Trimming shortened V by 8 bases and J by 7 bases, and 5 bases separated the two germline ends. CDR3 region: CASWGEKLFF. The CDR3 DNA sequence: TGTGCCAGCTGGGGTGAAAAACTGTTTTTT.

The rearrangement links TRBV9 to TRBJ2-1; 9 bases are a match to TRBD2. The CDR3 spans 16 residues. Per germline, CDR1 SGDLS and CDR2 YYNGEE. Losses at the gene ends were 3 bases for V and 6 bases for J; bases not matched to a gene: 10. The CDR3 DNA reads TGTGCCAGCAGCGCCGAAGTAGCGGGAGAAGTCAATGAGCAGTTCTTC. Translation gives CASSAEVAGEVNEQFF.